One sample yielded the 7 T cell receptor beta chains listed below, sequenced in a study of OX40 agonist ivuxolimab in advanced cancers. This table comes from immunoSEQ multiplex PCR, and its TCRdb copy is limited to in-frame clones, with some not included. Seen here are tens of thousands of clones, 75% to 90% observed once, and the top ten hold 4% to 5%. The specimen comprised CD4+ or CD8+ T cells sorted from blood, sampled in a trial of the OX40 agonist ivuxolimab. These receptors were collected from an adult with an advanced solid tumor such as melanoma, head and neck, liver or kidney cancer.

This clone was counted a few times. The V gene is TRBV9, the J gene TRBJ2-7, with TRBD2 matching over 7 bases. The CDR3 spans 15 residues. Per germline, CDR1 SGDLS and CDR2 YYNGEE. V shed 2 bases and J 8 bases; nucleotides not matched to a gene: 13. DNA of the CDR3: TGTGCCAGCAGCGTGGGGGGAGGGCCCAGTGGGCAGCAGTACTTC. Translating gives CASSVGGGPSGQQYF.

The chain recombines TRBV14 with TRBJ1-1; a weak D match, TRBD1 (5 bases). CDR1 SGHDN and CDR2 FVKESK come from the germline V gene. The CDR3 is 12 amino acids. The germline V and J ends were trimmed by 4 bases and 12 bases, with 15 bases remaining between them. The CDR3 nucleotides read TGTGCCAGCAGCCTCGGACCAGGGTGGTCTTTCTTT. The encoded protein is CASSLGPGWSFF.

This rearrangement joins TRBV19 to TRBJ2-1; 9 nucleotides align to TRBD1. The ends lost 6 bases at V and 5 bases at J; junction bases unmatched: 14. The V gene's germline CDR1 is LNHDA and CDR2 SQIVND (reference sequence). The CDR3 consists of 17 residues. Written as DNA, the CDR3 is TGTGCCAGTAGGCGCATCAGGGGGACAGGGTCCGACAATGAGCAGTTCTTC. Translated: CASRRIRGTGSDNEQFF. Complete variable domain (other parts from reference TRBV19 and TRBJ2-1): DGGITQSPKYLFRKEGQNVTLSCEQNLNHDAMYWYRQDPGQGLRLIYYSQIVNDFQKGDIAEGYSVSREKKESFPLTVTSAQKNPTAFYLCASRRIRGTGSDNEQFFGPGTRLTVL.

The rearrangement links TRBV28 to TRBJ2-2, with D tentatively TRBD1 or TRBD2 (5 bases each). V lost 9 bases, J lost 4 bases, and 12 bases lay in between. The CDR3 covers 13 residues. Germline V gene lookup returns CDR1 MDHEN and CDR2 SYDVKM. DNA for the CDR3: TGTGCCAGTATAAAAGGGACCACCGGGGAGCTGTTTTTT. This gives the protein CASIKGTTGELFF. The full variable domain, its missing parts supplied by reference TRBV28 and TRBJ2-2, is DVKVTQSSRYLVKRTGEKVFLECVQDMDHENMFWYRQDPGLGLRLIYFSYDVKMKEKGDIPEGYSVSREKKERFSLILESASTNQTSMYLCASIKGTTGELFFGEGSRLTVL.

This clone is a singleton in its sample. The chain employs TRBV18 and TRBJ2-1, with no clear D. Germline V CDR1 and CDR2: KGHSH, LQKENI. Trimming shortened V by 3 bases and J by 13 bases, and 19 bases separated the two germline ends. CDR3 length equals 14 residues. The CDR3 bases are TGTGCCAGCTCACCTACGTTCCCCATCGGCCACCAGTTCTTC. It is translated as CASSPTFPIGHQFF.

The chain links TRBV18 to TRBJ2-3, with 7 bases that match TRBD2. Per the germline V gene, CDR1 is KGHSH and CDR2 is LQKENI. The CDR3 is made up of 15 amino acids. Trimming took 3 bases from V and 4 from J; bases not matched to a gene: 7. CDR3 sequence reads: CASSPRGVASDTQYF. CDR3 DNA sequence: TGTGCCAGCTCACCCCGGGGGGTTGCGTCAGATACGCAGTATTTT.

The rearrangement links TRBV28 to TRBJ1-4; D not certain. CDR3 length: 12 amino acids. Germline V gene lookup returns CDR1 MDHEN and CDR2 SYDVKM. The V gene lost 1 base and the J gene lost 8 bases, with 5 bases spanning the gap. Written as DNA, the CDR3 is TGTGCCAGCAGTTTATACCTAGAAAAACTGTTTTTT. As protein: CASSLYLEKLFF. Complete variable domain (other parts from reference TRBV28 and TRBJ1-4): DVKVTQSSRYLVKRTGEKVFLECVQDMDHENMFWYRQDPGLGLRLIYFSYDVKMKEKGDIPEGYSVSREKKERFSLILESASTNQTSMYLCASSLYLEKLFFGSGTQLSVL.